This paragraph covers one T cell receptor (beta chain) sequence. Its target is not known. The entry originates in a study of OX40 agonist ivuxolimab in advanced cancers. Study in general: Patients were treated with intravenous ivuxolimab, dosed at 0.01 to 10 mg/kg and infused every 2 weeks.

V lost 5 bases to trimming and J lost 2 bases, with 11 bases between them. CDR1 SGHNT and CDR2 YENEEA come from the germline V gene. The CDR3 is 14 residues long. Only in-frame clones appear in the TCRdb table, and some are missing; sequencing was by immunoSEQ multiplex PCR. This sample has roughly 50,000 clones, with over 80% found just once. Findings of the study overall: Partial responders at 0.1-3.0 mg/kg had among the lowest clonal expansion.

The sequence derives from an adult with an advanced solid tumor such as melanoma, head and neck, liver or kidney cancer. The sequencing used CD4+ or CD8+ T cells sorted from blood, collected in a trial of the OX40 agonist ivuxolimab. The chain has TRBV11-3 and TRBJ2-3; no firm D call. The CDR3 reads CASSPPYDTDTQYF. In DNA, the CDR3 is TGTGCCAGCAGCCCACCTTACGACACAGATACGCAGTATTTT.